The sequence of this TCR beta chain was determined in a study of cytomegalovirus exposure and HLA in healthy donors. V lost 2 bases to trimming and J lost 8 bases; unmatched junction nucleotides: 10. This CDR3 is 15 amino acids long. Germline V gives CDR1 MNHEY, CDR2 SVGAGI. Study conclusions and caveats: Associated with cytomegalovirus, according to the listing, were fewer than 200 TCR beta chains. For most subjects, TCR beta sequences were reported to predict HLA-A and HLA-B alleles with accuracy. Later analysis reportedly placed an Asian-associated ancestry cluster below the approximately 650-donor mean in N-insertions. Some V segments, TRBV6-2 and TRBV6-3 among them, were indistinguishable and were therefore excluded.

The PCR was carried out with 60 Vbeta primers and 13 Jbeta primers. The data were produced by immunoSEQ multiplex PCR, yet TCRdb's version contains in-frame clones alone and is incomplete. The sample lists about 130,000 clones; around 79% were seen once. Concerning this clone: Its target is not known.

Sequencing was done on a sample of PBMCs. The TCR was taken from a woman between 40 and 55 years old in good health and CMV-seronegative. This rearrangement joins TRBV6-5 to TRBJ1-2; 8 bases are a match to TRBD1. CDR3 region: CASSYDGTGPKGYTF. The CDR3 DNA sequence: TGTGCCAGCAGTTACGATGGGACAGGCCCTAAAGGCTACACCTTC.